Listed below are T cell receptor beta chains from one sample, sequenced in a study of CD8 T cells in Susac syndrome. Each CDR3 protein is one row after TCRdb ran MiXCR on the immunoSEQ multiplex PCR reads. In the table there are some 220,000 distinct CDR3 sequences, nearly 97% of which are singletons. Sequencing was done on a sample of CD4+ T cells from PBMCs. The receptors come from a human donor with multiple sclerosis. Each CDR3 is given with its conserved first and last residue. Each record gives: V gene, J gene, CDR3 protein.

v_call: TRBV7-3; j_call: TRBJ2-7; cdr3_aa: CASSFGGTGSYEQYF
v_call: TRBV12-3/TRBV12-4; j_call: TRBJ1-2; cdr3_aa: CASSQTGPGYTF
v_call: TRBV20-1; j_call: TRBJ2-7; cdr3_aa: CSASQGPSYEQYF
v_call: TRBV6-5; j_call: TRBJ2-6; cdr3_aa: CASSYSFSGANVLTF
v_call: TRBV7-9; j_call: TRBJ2-1; cdr3_aa: CASSRGQGLDEQFF
v_call: TRBV5-1; j_call: TRBJ1-2; cdr3_aa: CASSPGPAADGYTF
v_call: TRBV20-1; j_call: TRBJ2-5; cdr3_aa: CSARDPSQGSTETQYF
v_call: TRBV14; j_call: TRBJ2-7; cdr3_aa: CASSRDRGTHEQYF
v_call: TRBV29-1; j_call: TRBJ2-5; cdr3_aa: CSVGQHQETQYF
v_call: TRBV30; j_call: TRBJ2-7; cdr3_aa: CAWSGRYEQYF
v_call: TRBV4-1; j_call: TRBJ2-3; cdr3_aa: CASSQDFGRQYF
v_call: TRBV28; j_call: TRBJ2-6; cdr3_aa: CASSNNEVLTF
v_call: TRBV6-5; j_call: TRBJ1-5; cdr3_aa: CASSYKGTGLSNQPQHF
v_call: TRBV4-2; j_call: TRBJ2-2; cdr3_aa: CASSRTLPTMAGELFF
v_call: TRBV29-1; j_call: TRBJ2-3; cdr3_aa: CSVGVMTDTQYF
v_call: TRBV30; j_call: TRBJ2-1; cdr3_aa: CAWDGGSHNEQFF
v_call: TRBV7-3; j_call: TRBJ2-1; cdr3_aa: CASSLRGAAMMGLPISEQFF
v_call: TRBV7-8; j_call: TRBJ2-1; cdr3_aa: CASSLQRAVFYNEQFF
v_call: TRBV7-8; j_call: TRBJ2-7; cdr3_aa: CASSLVRTSYEQYF
v_call: TRBV12-3/TRBV12-4; j_call: TRBJ2-7; cdr3_aa: CASSLARSGSHEQYF
v_call: TRBV20-1; j_call: TRBJ2-7; cdr3_aa: CSAGGLAGATYEQYF
v_call: TRBV27; j_call: TRBJ2-3; cdr3_aa: CASSLDREGSTDTQYF
v_call: TRBV6-2/TRBV6-3; j_call: TRBJ1-2; cdr3_aa: CASSYSKVHYGYTF
v_call: TRBV6-6; j_call: TRBJ1-5; cdr3_aa: CASSYSGGTSNQPQHF
v_call: TRBV3-1; j_call: TRBJ1-1; cdr3_aa: CASSQVGGREAFF
v_call: TRBV30; j_call: TRBJ2-1; cdr3_aa: CAWSTGTGPFF
v_call: TRBV15; j_call: TRBJ1-1; cdr3_aa: CATSRAPNTEAFF
v_call: TRBV19; j_call: TRBJ1-5; cdr3_aa: CASTPGQGGNQPQHF
v_call: TRBV5-4; j_call: TRBJ1-2; cdr3_aa: CASSRTGESYGYTF
v_call: TRBV11-2; j_call: TRBJ2-3; cdr3_aa: CASSTYYTDTQYF
v_call: TRBV19; j_call: TRBJ2-7; cdr3_aa: CASSSTGPYEQYF
v_call: TRBV7-8; j_call: TRBJ1-2; cdr3_aa: CASSLVSPGIHGYTF
v_call: TRBV12-3/TRBV12-4; j_call: TRBJ2-5; cdr3_aa: CASSFSWEGHQETQYF
v_call: TRBV29-1; j_call: TRBJ2-5; cdr3_aa: CSVEDFTSGSKSRETQYF
v_call: TRBV20-1; j_call: TRBJ2-1; cdr3_aa: CSAPKPTLAVSVRSYNEQFF
v_call: TRBV3-1; j_call: TRBJ2-1; cdr3_aa: CASSLGLPTNEQFF
v_call: TRBV20-1; j_call: TRBJ1-5; cdr3_aa: CSANRGGQPQHF